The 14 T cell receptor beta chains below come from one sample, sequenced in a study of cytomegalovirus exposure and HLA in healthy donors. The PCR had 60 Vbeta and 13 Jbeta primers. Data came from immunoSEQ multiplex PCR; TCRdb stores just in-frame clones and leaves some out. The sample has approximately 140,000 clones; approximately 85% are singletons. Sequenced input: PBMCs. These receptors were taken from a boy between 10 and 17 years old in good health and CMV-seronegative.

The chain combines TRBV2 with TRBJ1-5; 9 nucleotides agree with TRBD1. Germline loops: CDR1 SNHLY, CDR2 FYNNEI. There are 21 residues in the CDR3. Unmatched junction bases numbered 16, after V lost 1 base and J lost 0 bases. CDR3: CASSEEVLGTGFHFSNQPQHF. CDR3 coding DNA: TGTGCCAGCAGTGAAGAGGTCCTTGGGACAGGGTTTCACTTTAGCAATCAGCCCCAGCATTTT.

CDR3 DNA sequence: TGTGCCAGCAGCTTAGTTCGGGGGTTTGCCTACGAGCAGTACTTC. Translation gives CASSLVRGFAYEQYF. The J gene is TRBJ2-7, the V gene TRBV7-9; D might be TRBD2 (6 bases). CDR3 length: 15 residues. Germline CDR1 reads SEHNR; CDR2 reads FQNEAQ (reference sequence). V was trimmed by 1 base and J by 2 bases, leaving 12 bases between them.

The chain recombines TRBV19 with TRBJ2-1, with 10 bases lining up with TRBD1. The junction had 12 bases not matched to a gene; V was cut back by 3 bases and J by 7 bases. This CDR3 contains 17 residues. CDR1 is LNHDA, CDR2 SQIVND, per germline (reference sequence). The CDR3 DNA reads TGTGCCAGTAGTATTAACTCCCCGGGACAGGGGTTTAATGAGCAGTTCTTC. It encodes CASSINSPGQGFNEQFF.

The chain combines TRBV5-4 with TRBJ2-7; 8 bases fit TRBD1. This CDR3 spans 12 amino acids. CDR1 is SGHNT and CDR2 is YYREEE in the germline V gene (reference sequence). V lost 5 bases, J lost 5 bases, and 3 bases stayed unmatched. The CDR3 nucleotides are TGTGCCAGCAGGGACAGGGTTGACGAGCAGTACTTC. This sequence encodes CASRDRVDEQYF.

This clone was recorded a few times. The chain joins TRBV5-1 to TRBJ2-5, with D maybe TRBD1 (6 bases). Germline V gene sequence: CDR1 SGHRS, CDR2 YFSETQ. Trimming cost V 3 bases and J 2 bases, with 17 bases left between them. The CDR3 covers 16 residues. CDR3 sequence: CASSSREQGAQETQYF. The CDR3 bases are TGCGCCAGCAGCTCAAGAGAACAGGGTGCACAAGAGACCCAGTACTTC.

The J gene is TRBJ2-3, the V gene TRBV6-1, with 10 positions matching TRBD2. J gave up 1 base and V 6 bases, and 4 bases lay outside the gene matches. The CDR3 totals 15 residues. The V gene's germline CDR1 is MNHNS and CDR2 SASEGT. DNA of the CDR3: TGTGCCAGCAGCACCGGGACTAGCGGCACAGATACGCAGTATTTT. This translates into CASSTGTSGTDTQYF.

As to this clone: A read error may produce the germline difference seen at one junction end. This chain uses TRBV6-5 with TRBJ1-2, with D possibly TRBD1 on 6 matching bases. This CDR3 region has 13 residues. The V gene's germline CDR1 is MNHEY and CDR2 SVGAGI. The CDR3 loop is CASSRTEGYGYPF. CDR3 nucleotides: TGTGCCTCCAGTAGGACAGAAGGGTATGGCTACCCCTTC.

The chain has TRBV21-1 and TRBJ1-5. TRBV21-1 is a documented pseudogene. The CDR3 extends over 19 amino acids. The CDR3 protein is CASSKERGFELSRNQPQHF. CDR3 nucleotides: TGTGCCAGCAGCAAAGAACGGGGATTTGAGTTATCACGCAATCAGCCCCAGCATTTT.

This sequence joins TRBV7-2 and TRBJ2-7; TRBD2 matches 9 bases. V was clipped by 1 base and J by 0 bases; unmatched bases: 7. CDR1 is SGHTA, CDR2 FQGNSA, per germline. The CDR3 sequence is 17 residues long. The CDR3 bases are TGTGCCAGCAGCTTAGGCGCTAGCGGGATTCTCTCCTACGAGCAGTACTTC. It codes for CASSLGASGILSYEQYF.

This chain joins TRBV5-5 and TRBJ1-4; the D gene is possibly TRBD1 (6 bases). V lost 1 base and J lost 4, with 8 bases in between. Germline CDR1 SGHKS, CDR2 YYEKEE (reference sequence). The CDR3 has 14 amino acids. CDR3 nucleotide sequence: TGTGCCAGCAGCTTGAACAGGGTTAATGAAAAACTGTTTTTT. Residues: CASSLNRVNEKLFF. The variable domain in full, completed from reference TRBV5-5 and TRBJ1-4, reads DAGVTQSPTHLIKTRGQQVTLRCSPISGHKSVSWYQQVLGQGPQFIFQYYEKEERGRGNFPDRFSARQFPNYSSELNVNALLLGDSALYLCASSLNRVNEKLFFGSGTQLSVL.

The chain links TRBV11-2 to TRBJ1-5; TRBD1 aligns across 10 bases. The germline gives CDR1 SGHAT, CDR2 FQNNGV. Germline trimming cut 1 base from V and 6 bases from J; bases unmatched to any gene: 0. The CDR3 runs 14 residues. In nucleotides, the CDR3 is TGTGCCAGCAGCTTAGGGACAGGGGGTCAGCCCCAGCATTTT. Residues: CASSLGTGGQPQHF.

The CDR3 spells CASSLVAGGQETQYF. For the CDR3, the DNA is TGCGCCAGCAGCTTGGTAGCGGGGGGGCAAGAGACCCAGTACTTC. The chain uses TRBV5-1 and TRBJ2-5; 11 bases match TRBD2. Germline V gives CDR1 SGHRS, CDR2 YFSETQ. CDR3 length: 15 residues. Trimming took 0 bases from V and 2 from J; bases not matched to a gene: 0.

CDR3 in DNA: TGTGCCAGCAGCTTAAGTCTAGCGGGGACAGATACGCAGTATTTT. Translating it yields CASSLSLAGTDTQYF. The chain combines TRBV7-2 with TRBJ2-3; 9 bases fit TRBD2. The CDR3 runs 15 residues. Germline V gives CDR1 SGHTA, CDR2 FQGNSA. The ends lost 2 bases at V and 3 bases at J; junction bases unmatched: 3.

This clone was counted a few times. This CDR3 reads CASSLAGDRGYGYTF. DNA for the CDR3: TGTGCCAGCAGCTTGGCAGGTGACAGGGGCTATGGCTACACCTTC. The chain couples TRBV5-4 to TRBJ1-2, with 8 bases that match TRBD1. The CDR3 loop spans 15 amino acids. Trimming cost V 0 bases and J 4 bases; bases outside gene matches: 5. In germline, CDR1 is SGHNT, CDR2 YYREEE (reference sequence).